This T cell receptor beta chain was captured by sequencing in a study of T-cell reconstitution after alpha-beta-depleted transplantation in children. This CDR3 has 18 amino acids. J gave up 2 bases and V 0 bases, and 7 bases lay outside the gene matches. Germline V gene lookup returns CDR1 SGHAT and CDR2 FQNNGV. Preparing the TCRbeta library involved the use of unique molecular identifiers. TCRdb redid the calling of the PCR reads with MiXCR, one entry per CDR3 protein. The sample has hundreds of thousands of distinct CDR3 sequences, over 9.5% seen once. This clonotype was sampled from a human donor who donated a stem cell graft to a child with acute myeloid leukemia. The material sequenced was PBMCs from the stem cell graft donor, taken from the stem cell graft. This chain joins TRBV11-2 and TRBJ2-3; 11 nucleotides line up with TRBD2. Here the CDR3 DNA reads TGTGCCAGCAGCTTAGAGGGACTAGCGGCCCCACCCACAGATACGCAGTATTTT. This translates into CASSLEGLAAPPTDTQYF.